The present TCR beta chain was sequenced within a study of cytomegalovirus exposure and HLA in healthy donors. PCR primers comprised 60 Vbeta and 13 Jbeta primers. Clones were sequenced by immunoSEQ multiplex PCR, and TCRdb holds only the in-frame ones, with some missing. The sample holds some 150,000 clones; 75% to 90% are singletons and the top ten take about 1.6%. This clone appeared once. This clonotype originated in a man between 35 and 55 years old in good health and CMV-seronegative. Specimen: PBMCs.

The CDR3 coding sequence is TGCGCCAGCAGCCAAGCTTGGACTAGCGGAAGCACAGATACGCAGTATTTT. Its protein is CASSQAWTSGSTDTQYF. The V call is TRBV4-3, the J call TRBJ2-3; TRBD2 aligns across 10 bases. In germline, CDR1 is LGHNA, CDR2 YSLEER. With 1 base clipped from V and 0 bases from J, the junction kept 4 bases outside the gene matches. CDR3 length: 17 residues.